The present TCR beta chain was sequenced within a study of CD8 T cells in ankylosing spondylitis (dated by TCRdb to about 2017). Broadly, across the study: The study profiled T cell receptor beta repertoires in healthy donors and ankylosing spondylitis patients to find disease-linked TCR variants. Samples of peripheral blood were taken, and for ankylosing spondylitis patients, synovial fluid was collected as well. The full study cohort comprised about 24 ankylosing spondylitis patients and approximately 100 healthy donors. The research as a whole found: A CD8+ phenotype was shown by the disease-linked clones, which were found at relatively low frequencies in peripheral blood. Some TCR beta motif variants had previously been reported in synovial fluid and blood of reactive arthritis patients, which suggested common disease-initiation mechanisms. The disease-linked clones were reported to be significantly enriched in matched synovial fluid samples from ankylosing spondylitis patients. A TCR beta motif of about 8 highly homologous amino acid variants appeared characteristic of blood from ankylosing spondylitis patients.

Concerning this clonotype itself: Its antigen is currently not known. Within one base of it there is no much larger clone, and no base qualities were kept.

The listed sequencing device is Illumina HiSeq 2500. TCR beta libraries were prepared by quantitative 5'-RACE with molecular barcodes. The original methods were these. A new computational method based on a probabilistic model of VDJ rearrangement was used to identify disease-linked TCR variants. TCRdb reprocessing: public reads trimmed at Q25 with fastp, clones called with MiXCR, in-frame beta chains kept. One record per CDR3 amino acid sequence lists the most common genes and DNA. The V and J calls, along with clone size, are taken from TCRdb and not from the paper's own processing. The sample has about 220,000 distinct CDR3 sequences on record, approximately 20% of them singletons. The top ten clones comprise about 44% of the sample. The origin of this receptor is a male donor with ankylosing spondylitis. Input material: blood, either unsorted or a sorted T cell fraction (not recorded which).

Read as DNA, the sequence is TGCAGTGCGACGGGACAGAGCTACGAGCAGTACTTC. Translated, this gives CSATGQSYEQYF. This receptor chain uses TRBV20-1 and TRBJ2-7, with 7 junctional bases fitting TRBD1. V trim: 6 bases; J trim: 3 bases; unmatched bases: 5. Counted from cysteine to phenylalanine, this CDR3 has 12 amino acids. Kept here is only the CDR3 DNA, which spans 36 bases and is read in frame from base 1. The germline V gene encodes CDR1 DFQATT and CDR2 SNEGSKA (reference sequence).